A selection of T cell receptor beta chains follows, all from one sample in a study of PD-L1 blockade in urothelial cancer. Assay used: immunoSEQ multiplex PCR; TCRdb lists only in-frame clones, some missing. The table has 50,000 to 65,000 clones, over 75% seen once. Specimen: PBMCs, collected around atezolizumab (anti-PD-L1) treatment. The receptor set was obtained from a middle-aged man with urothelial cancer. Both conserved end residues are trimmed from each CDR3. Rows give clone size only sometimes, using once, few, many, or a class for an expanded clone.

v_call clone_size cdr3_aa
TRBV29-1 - SVLDRGNEQF
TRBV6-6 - ASSYGQGNYGYT
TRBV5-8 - ASNRQGMNTEAF
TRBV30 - AWMGNQETQY
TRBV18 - ASSPLQGGNQPQH
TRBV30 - AWSEILAGGYEQY
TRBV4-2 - ASSQDRSKPTEAF
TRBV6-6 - ASSWASGSDEQF
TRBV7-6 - ASGQNNQPQH
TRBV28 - ASRPTGDYGYT
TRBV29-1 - SVIGGVDEAF
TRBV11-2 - ASSSGLAGGLGEQF
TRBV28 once ASSLRLSGGTGELF
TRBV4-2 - ASSQDQDRGEQY
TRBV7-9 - ASSPGSSGAYGYT
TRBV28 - ASRWVWSEAF
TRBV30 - AWSGRGQRGYEQY
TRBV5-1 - ASSLTSGRSFGSYEQY
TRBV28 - ASSPGVSLV
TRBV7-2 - ASSSVGEGQETQY
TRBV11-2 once ASSLQFGGLNEQF
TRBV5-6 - ASSNRDRAAEAF
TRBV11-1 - ASSKSSTEAF
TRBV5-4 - ASSPVGTRYNEQF
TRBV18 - ASSPRINQGAGTEAF
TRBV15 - ATSRDQGDLEAF
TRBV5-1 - ASSPGGLAGRGNEQF
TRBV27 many ASSLYGVSNQPQH
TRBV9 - ASSPPPASGNNEQF
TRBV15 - ATQQQGRMSNQPQH
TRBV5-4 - ASSSGLAGGWDEQY
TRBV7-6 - ASSLAGGTGELF
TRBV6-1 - ASSEVGRYTEAF
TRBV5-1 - ASTSGSSSSYNEQF
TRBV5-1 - ASSSGTGASLETQY
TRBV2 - ASSWDRAPVEAF
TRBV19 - ASSGLAGFTGELF
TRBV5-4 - ASSIGTSGRETQY
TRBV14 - ASSQLAGGNNEQF
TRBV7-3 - ASSPVSYNEQF
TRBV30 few ARQTGVAEAF
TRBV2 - ASSPTGGPTYEQY
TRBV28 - ASSPGQDYEQY
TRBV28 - ASSSSGTATDTQY
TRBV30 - AVTGASTDTQY
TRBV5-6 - ASSLRNTEAF
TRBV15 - ATSRVTSGGYEQF
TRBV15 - ATSGGTDQPQH
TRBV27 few ASRVAGGPYTGELF
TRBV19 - ASSIQADTQY
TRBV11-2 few ASSQRGFPYTGELF
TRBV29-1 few SVFTANYGYT
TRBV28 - ASSLSGRVRNNEQF
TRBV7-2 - ASSLGGAPGYT
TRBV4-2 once ASSQAQGLQPQH
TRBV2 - ASYIAAAGQY
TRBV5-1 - ASSPTTGTFTYEQY
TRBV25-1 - ASSSRGLIETQY
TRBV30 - AWSGGSGEQY